This is a list of T cell receptor beta chains from one sample in a study of OX40 agonist ivuxolimab in advanced cancers. Produced via immunoSEQ multiplex PCR; TCRdb's table is partial and in-frame only. The sample holds around 33,000 clones, roughly 80% seen once. Sample: CD4+ or CD8+ T cells sorted from blood, taken in a trial of the OX40 agonist ivuxolimab. The receptors were sampled from an adult with an advanced solid tumor such as melanoma, head and neck, liver or kidney cancer. Both conserved end residues are part of each CDR3. A D gene is named only where the DNA matches it firmly. Expanded clones get a size class; other rows say once, few or many, or leave the size out.

>TRBV7-8|NA|TRBJ1-1|NA
TGTGCCAGCACACCGGACAGCCTGGTGAACACTGAAGCTTTCTTT
CASTPDSLVNTEAFF
>TRBV27|NA|TRBJ1-1|once
TGTGCCAGCAGACCCAATTCCCGGACAGAAGCTTTCTTT
CASRPNSRTEAFF
>TRBV30|TRBD1|TRBJ1-2|NA
TGTGCCTGGAGTGACAGGGGGCCTGGCTACACCTTC
CAWSDRGPGYTF
>TRBV19|TRBD1|TRBJ1-5|NA
TGTGCCAGTAACCCAGGGGGCCAGCAGCCCCAGCATTTT
CASNPGGQQPQHF
>TRBV5-4|NA|TRBJ2-2|NA
TGTGCCAGCAGCCCTGGCCCGGGACACTTTAACACCGGGGAGCTGTTTTTT
CASSPGPGHFNTGELFF
>TRBV7-2|NA|TRBJ2-2|NA
TGTGCCAGCAGAAGGATTGGTAACACCGGGGAGCTGTTTTTT
CASRRIGNTGELFF
>TRBV6-5|NA|TRBJ1-1|NA
TGTGCCAGCAGTTACATCGGACACACTGAAGCTTTCTTT
CASSYIGHTEAFF
>TRBV7-9|TRBD2|TRBJ2-5|few
TGTGCCAGCAGCTTAGCCCGAGCGGGAATCGGGACCCAGTACTTC
CASSLARAGIGTQYF
>TRBV2|TRBD1|TRBJ2-7|NA
TGTGCCAGCAGGGGCAGGGGGCACTCCTACGAGCAGTACTTC
CASRGRGHSYEQYF
>TRBV18|NA|TRBJ2-2|NA
TGTGCCAGCTCACTACAGACGGCTGGGGAGCTGTTTTTT
CASSLQTAGELFF
>TRBV7-9|NA|TRBJ1-2|NA
TGTGCCAGCAGCTTCGATGGCTACACCTTC
CASSFDGYTF
>TRBV6-6|NA|TRBJ1-6|NA
TGTGCCAGCAATGAAAGTCCGGGTTCACCCCTCCACTTT
CASNESPGSPLHF
>TRBV11-2|TRBD1|TRBJ2-3|NA
TGTGCCAGCAGCCCGGAAGCGGCGAGGGGGCGGGATACGCAGTATTTT
CASSPEAARGRDTQYF
>TRBV11-2|NA|TRBJ1-1|NA
TGTGCCAGCAGCCCACGGGCCCTAACTGAAGCTTTCTTT
CASSPRALTEAFF
>TRBV7-9|TRBD1|TRBJ2-7|NA
TGTGCCAGCAGCTTGGACAGGGGTTACGAGCAGTACTTC
CASSLDRGYEQYF
>TRBV11-3|NA|TRBJ2-1|NA
TGTGCCAGCAGCTTTGGGGGCAGGGGGCAGTTCTTC
CASSFGGRGQFF
>TRBV5-1|TRBD1|TRBJ1-2|NA
TGCGCCAGCAGCGCTGGGACAGGGGAGTTGCGCTACACCTTC
CASSAGTGELRYTF
>TRBV18|TRBD2|TRBJ2-1|NA
TGTGCCAGCTCACCCTCCCCTGAGGGACTAGTCTTCAATGAGCAGTTCTTC
CASSPSPEGLVFNEQFF
>TRBV11-2|NA|TRBJ1-6|few
TGTGCCAGCAGACAACAGGGTATGGGGTCACCCCTCCACTTT
CASRQQGMGSPLHF
>TRBV25-1|TRBD1|TRBJ1-1|NA
TGTGCCAGCTCCTCGCCAGGGGGGATCACTGAAGCTTTCTTT
CASSSPGGITEAFF
>TRBV14|NA|TRBJ1-6|NA
TGTGCCAGCAGCCAAGGGATAGCTAATTCACCCCTCCACTTT
CASSQGIANSPLHF
>TRBV4-3|TRBD2|TRBJ2-5|few
TGCGCCAGCAGCCAAGGGGTAGCGGGGGGGTATAAGACCCAGTACTTC
CASSQGVAGGYKTQYF
>TRBV19|NA|TRBJ1-5|NA
TGTGCCAGTAGTTCAACAGGAGGAAGCAATCAGCCCCAGCATTTT
CASSSTGGSNQPQHF
>TRBV19|NA|TRBJ2-5|once
TGTGCCAGCGCCACGGGTGAAGAGACCCAGTACTTC
CASATGEETQYF
>TRBV27|TRBD1|TRBJ1-2|NA
TGTGCCACGGGACAGGGGACCTCTAACTATGGCTACACCTTC
CATGQGTSNYGYTF
>TRBV4-3|NA|TRBJ1-2|NA
TGCGCCAGCAGCCAAGATATCGGGAGAGCTAACTATGGCTACACCTTC
CASSQDIGRANYGYTF
>TRBV7-6|TRBD1|TRBJ1-6|NA
TGTGCCAGCAGCTTAGTGCACAGGGGAGACTCACCCCTCCACTTT
CASSLVHRGDSPLHF
>TRBV6-7|TRBD1|TRBJ1-5|NA
TGTGCCAGCAGTCCCCAGCACAGGGGGTATCAGCCCCAGCATTTT
CASSPQHRGYQPQHF
>TRBV18|TRBD1|TRBJ2-6|NA
TGTGCCAGCTCACCATGGGACAGGTCCTCTTGGGCCAACGTCCTGACTTTC
CASSPWDRSSWANVLTF
>TRBV5-4|TRBD2|TRBJ2-3|once
TGTGCCAGCAGCAAAGGACTAGCGGGAGCTTTGGCAGATACGCAGTATTTT
CASSKGLAGALADTQYF
>TRBV14|NA|TRBJ2-7|NA
TGTGCCAGCAGCGAAGGGACTTTCCAGAGCGAGCAGTACTTC
CASSEGTFQSEQYF
>TRBV18|TRBD1|TRBJ2-7|NA
TGTGCCAGCTCATCCGGACAGGGTGCGGCCTACGAGCAGTACTTC
CASSSGQGAAYEQYF
>TRBV5-1|NA|TRBJ1-2|NA
TGCGCCAGCAGCTCTGGAGGGGGGAGCGCGGTCTATGGCTACACCTTC
CASSSGGGSAVYGYTF
>TRBV7-3|NA|TRBJ1-6|medium-sized
TGTGCCAGCAGCTTAACCGCCGGTTCACCCCTCCACTTT
CASSLTAGSPLHF
>TRBV7-2|TRBD2|TRBJ2-3|NA
TGTGCCAGCAGCACAAGTGGGACTACCACAGATACGCAGTATTTT
CASSTSGTTTDTQYF
>TRBV5-6|TRBD1|TRBJ2-7|NA
TGTGCCAGCAGCGGGACAGGGACCCTTTACGAGCAGTACTTC
CASSGTGTLYEQYF